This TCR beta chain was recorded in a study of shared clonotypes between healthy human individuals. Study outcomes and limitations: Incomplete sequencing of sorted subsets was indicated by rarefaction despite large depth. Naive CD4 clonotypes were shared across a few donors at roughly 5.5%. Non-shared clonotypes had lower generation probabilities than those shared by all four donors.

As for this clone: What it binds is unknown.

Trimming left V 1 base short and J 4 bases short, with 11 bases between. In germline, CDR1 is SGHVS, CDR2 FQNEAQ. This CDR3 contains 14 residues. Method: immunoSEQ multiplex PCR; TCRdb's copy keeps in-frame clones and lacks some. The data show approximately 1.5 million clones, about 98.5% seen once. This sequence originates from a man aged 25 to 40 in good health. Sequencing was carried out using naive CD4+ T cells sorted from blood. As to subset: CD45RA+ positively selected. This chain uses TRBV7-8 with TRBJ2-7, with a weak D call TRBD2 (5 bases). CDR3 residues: CASSLGVGEYEQYF. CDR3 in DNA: TGTGCCAGCAGCTTAGGGGTGGGAGAATACGAGCAGTACTTC.